This T cell receptor (beta chain) was obtained from a study of chemoradiotherapy in HPV16-positive cancers. Study findings and constraints: Candidate HPV-specific clones and E7-related TCR motifs grew in tumor during treatment.

TCRdb keeps only in-frame clones here, not all; method: immunoSEQ multiplex PCR. The sample consists of 40,000 to 65,000 clones, about 88% of them appearing once. As concerns this clone: Its antigen is as yet unknown.

From germline, CDR1 is SGHTA and CDR2 FQGNSA. Trimming left V 5 bases short and J 9 bases short, with 20 bases between. CDR3 length equals 14 residues. The rearrangement links TRBV7-2 to TRBJ2-7, with TRBD1 as a possible D gene (6 bases). Material: blood, obtained from a patient who underwent chemoradiotherapy. The sequence was obtained from a human donor with HPV-associated anogenital cancer. The CDR3 coding sequence is TGTGCCAGCAGCCCGGGACATAGCAAAGGTGGGCAGTACTTC. Its translation: CASSPGHSKGGQYF.